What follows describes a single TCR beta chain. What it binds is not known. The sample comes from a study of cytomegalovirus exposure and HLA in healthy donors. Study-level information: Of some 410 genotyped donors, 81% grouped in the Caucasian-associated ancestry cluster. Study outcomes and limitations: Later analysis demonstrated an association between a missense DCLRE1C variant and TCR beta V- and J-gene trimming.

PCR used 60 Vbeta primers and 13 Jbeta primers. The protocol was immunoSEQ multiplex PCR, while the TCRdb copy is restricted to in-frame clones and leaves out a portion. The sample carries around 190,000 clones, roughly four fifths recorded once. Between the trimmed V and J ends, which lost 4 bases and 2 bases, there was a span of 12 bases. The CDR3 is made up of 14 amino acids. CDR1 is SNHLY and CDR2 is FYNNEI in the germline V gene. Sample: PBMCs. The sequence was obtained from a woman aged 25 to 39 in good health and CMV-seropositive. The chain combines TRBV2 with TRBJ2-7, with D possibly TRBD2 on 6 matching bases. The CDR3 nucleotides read TGTGCCAGCAGTGGGCGAGGAGGGACCTACGAGCAGTACTTC. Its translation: CASSGRGGTYEQYF.